The 10 T cell receptor beta chains reported below all come from one sample, sequenced in a study of blood T cell repertoires in COVID-19. Assay used: immunoSEQ multiplex PCR; TCRdb lists only in-frame clones, some missing. Of around 290,000 clones listed, 70% to 90% are singletons. The sample comprised peripheral blood. Source of these receptors: a woman in her 70s with COVID-19, enrolled during active disease.

The chain carries TRBV27 and TRBJ1-6; maybe TRBD1 (5 bases). Trimming stripped 7 bases from V and 10 bases from J, with 17 bases between. CDR3 size: 14 residues. Germline V gene sequence: CDR1 MNHEY, CDR2 SMNVEV (reference sequence). Here the CDR3 DNA reads TGTGCCAGCAAATTCGACAGTATCGTCTCACCCCTCCACTTT. It encodes CASKFDSIVSPLHF.

The chain carries TRBV6-1 and TRBJ2-2; 9 nucleotides agree with TRBD2. The CDR3 sequence is 15 residues long. Germline trimming cut 3 bases from V and 4 bases from J; bases unmatched to any gene: 3. Germline loops: CDR1 MNHNS, CDR2 SASEGT. CDR3 in DNA: TGTGCCAGCAGTGAGCGGGGGGGACGCACCGGGGAGCTGTTTTTT. Its protein product is CASSERGGRTGELFF.

The chain employs TRBV5-1 and TRBJ1-4; D is undetermined. The CDR3 has 14 residues. CDR1 is SGHRS and CDR2 is YFSETQ in the germline V gene. Trimming shortened V by 2 bases and J by 1 base, and 6 bases separated the two germline ends. The CDR3 sequence: CASSFGRTNEKLFF. The CDR3 DNA reads TGCGCCAGCAGCTTTGGGCGAACTAATGAAAAACTGTTTTTT.

V is TRBV28 and J is TRBJ1-2; 9 bases agree with TRBD1. The germline gives CDR1 MDHEN, CDR2 SYDVKM. The J segment lost 5 bases and the V segment lost 7 bases, leaving 8 bases of the junction unmatched. The CDR3 spans 14 residues. Here the CDR3 DNA reads TGTGCCAGCACCAAGACAGGGGGAAAATATGGCTACACCTTC. Translating gives CASTKTGGKYGYTF.

This chain connects TRBV7-9 to TRBJ2-7, with 10 nucleotides matching TRBD2. This CDR3 comprises 14 residues. Germline CDR1 reads SEHNR; CDR2 reads FQNEAQ (reference sequence). J lost 4 bases, V lost 6 bases, and 6 bases had no gene match. This CDR3 reads CASSSGGLRYEQYF. CDR3 DNA: TGTGCCAGCAGTAGCGGGGGGCTTCGTTACGAGCAGTACTTC.

This clone was seen more than once but under ten times. The chain employs TRBV18 and TRBJ1-2; 8 bases agree with TRBD1. This CDR3 spans 13 amino acids. The germline gives CDR1 KGHSH, CDR2 LQKENI. Germline trimming cut 6 bases from V and 8 bases from J; bases unmatched to any gene: 8. The CDR3 nucleotides read TGTGCCAGCTCCCTCACAGGGGGAGAAGGCTACACCTTC. Its protein product is CASSLTGGEGYTF.

V is TRBV28 and J is TRBJ1-3; no firm D call. Trimming took off 7 bases at V and 2 bases at J, with 6 bases between the two ends. CDR3 length: 12 amino acids. Germline CDR1 and CDR2: MDHEN and SYDVKM. CDR3 in DNA: TGTGCCAGCACAGGAACTGGAAACACCATATATTTT. It codes for CASTGTGNTIYF.

Only a few counts were recorded for this clone. J is TRBJ2-7 and V is TRBV27; unclear D gene. The V gene's germline CDR1 is MNHEY and CDR2 SMNVEV (reference sequence). This CDR3 is built from 13 residues. V lost 0 bases, J lost 6 bases, and 9 bases lay in between. The CDR3 region has the DNA TGTGCCAGCAGTTTATCCCCGGTAAGCGAGCAGTACTTC. Residues: CASSLSPVSEQYF.

The chain uses TRBV27 and TRBJ1-5; no clear D gene. From germline, CDR1 is MNHEY and CDR2 SMNVEV (reference sequence). The CDR3 is made up of 15 amino acids. For the CDR3, the DNA is TGTGCTAATCACCAATGGGGAGGGCAAAATCAGCCCCAGCATTTT. Its translation is CANHQWGGQNQPQHF.

The chain carries TRBV10-3 and TRBJ2-7, with no clear D. CDR3 length equals 11 residues. Germline V gene data show CDR1 as ENHRY and CDR2 as SYGVKD. With 3 bases removed from V and 3 bases from J, the gap between germline ends came to 3 bases. The CDR3 DNA reads as TGTGCCATCAGTGATTACTACGAGCAGTACTTC. Amino acids: CAISDYYEQYF.